This is a list of T cell receptor beta chains from one sample in a study of metastatic and nonmetastatic thyroid tumors. Using MiXCR, TCRdb re-called clones from the PCR reads. The table has more than 20,000 clones, about an eighth seen once; the top ten hold around 5%. The source material was blood. All receptors derive from a female donor with papillary thyroid cancer or a benign thyroid nodule (not recorded which). Some clones in this sample may be carry-over from other donors' samples. Both conserved end residues are part of each CDR3. Fields, in order: D gene, clone size, V gene, J gene, CDR3 protein, CDR3 DNA. D genes are given only for firm matches. Expanded clones are given a class, and other clones once, few, many or no size at all.

d_call: NA; clone_size: many; v_call: TRBV4-2; j_call: TRBJ2-1; cdr3_aa: CASSQGEGGYNEQFF; cdr3_nt: TGTGCCAGCAGCCAAGGCGAAGGAGGCTACAATGAGCAGTTCTTC
d_call: NA; clone_size: many; v_call: TRBV7-9; j_call: TRBJ2-2; cdr3_aa: CASSPRTVAGELFF; cdr3_nt: TGTGCCAGCAGCCCTCGGACAGTCGCCGGGGAGCTGTTTTTT
d_call: NA; clone_size: many; v_call: TRBV19; j_call: TRBJ1-1; cdr3_aa: CASSTGTNTEAFF; cdr3_nt: TGTGCCAGCAGTACAGGGACGAACACTGAAGCTTTCTTT
d_call: TRBD2; clone_size: many; v_call: TRBV20-1; j_call: TRBJ2-1; cdr3_aa: CSARRGSGSYNEQFF; cdr3_nt: TGCAGTGCTAGGCGCGGGAGTGGTTCCTACAATGAGCAGTTCTTC
d_call: TRBD1; clone_size: many; v_call: TRBV6-2/TRBV6-3; j_call: TRBJ2-3; cdr3_aa: CASSRSTGIPSTDTQYF; cdr3_nt: TGTGCCAGCAGTCGTTCGACAGGGATACCTTCCACAGATACGCAGTATTTT
d_call: NA; clone_size: many; v_call: TRBV5-1; j_call: TRBJ2-3; cdr3_aa: CAIHLNTTLTDTQYF; cdr3_nt: TGCGCCATCCACCTAAACACAACGCTCACAGATACGCAGTATTTT
d_call: TRBD1; clone_size: NA; v_call: TRBV7-2; j_call: TRBJ2-5; cdr3_aa: CASSPGQVGMETQYF; cdr3_nt: TGTGCCAGCAGCCCCGGACAGGTGGGGATGGAGACCCAGTACTTC
d_call: TRBD1; clone_size: many; v_call: TRBV20-1; j_call: TRBJ1-3; cdr3_aa: CSAAGQAWSEKNTIYF; cdr3_nt: TGCAGTGCGGCGGGACAGGCTTGGTCGGAGAAAAACACCATATATTTT
d_call: NA; clone_size: NA; v_call: TRBV7-8; j_call: TRBJ1-4; cdr3_aa: CASSEYGRDYYEKLFF; cdr3_nt: TGTGCCAGCAGCGAATACGGGCGAGACTACTATGAAAAACTGTTTTTT
d_call: TRBD2; clone_size: many; v_call: TRBV3-1; j_call: TRBJ2-1; cdr3_aa: CASSQMGGFEQFF; cdr3_nt: TGTGCCAGCAGCCAAATGGGAGGGTTTGAGCAGTTCTTC